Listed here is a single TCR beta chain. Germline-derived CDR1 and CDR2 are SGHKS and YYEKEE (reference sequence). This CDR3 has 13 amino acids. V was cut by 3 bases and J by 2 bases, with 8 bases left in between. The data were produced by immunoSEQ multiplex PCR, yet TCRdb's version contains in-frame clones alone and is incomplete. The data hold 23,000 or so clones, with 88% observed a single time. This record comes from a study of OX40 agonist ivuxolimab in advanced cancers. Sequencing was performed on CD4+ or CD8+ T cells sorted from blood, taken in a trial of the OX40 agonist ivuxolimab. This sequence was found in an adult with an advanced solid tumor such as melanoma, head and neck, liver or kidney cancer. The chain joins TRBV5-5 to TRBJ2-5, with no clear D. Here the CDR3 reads CASSWTGQETQYF. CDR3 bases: TGTGCCAGCAGCTGGACGGGTCAAGAGACCCAGTACTTC.